The 18 T cell receptor beta chains below were found in one sample sequenced in a study of shared clonotypes between healthy human individuals. TCRdb keeps only in-frame clones here, not all; method: immunoSEQ multiplex PCR. The top ten hold around 1.7% of the sample, which has about 2.2 million clones, around 93% seen once. Naivety among CD8 cells was defined by CD45RO negativity and positive CCR7 selection, thereby excluding terminally differentiated effector memory CD45RA+ cells. The sample was naive CD8+ T cells from PBMCs. These receptors were collected from a man aged 18-30 years in good health. Some clones in this sample may be carry-over from other donors' samples.

The J gene is TRBJ2-5, the V gene TRBV4-1, with D unclear. The CDR3 extends over 15 amino acids. Per germline, CDR1 MGHRA and CDR2 YSYEKL. V was shortened by 1 base and J by 2 bases, with 11 bases between the two germline ends. The CDR3 here is CASSQVGGTQETQYF. The CDR3 coding sequence is TGCGCCAGCAGCCAAGTGGGCGGAACGCAAGAGACCCAGTACTTC.

This clone was counted a few times. CDR3 amino acids: CASSSGRILNYGYTF. The DNA for the CDR3 is TGTGCCAGCAGCTCCGGACGGATACTTAACTATGGCTACACCTTC. The chain couples TRBV7-9 to TRBJ1-2, with no clear D. Germline CDR1 is SEHNR and CDR2 is FQNEAQ (reference sequence). Trimming pared 4 bases from V and 1 base from J, leaving 13 bases between. The CDR3 length is 15 residues.

The V and J genes are TRBV27 and TRBJ2-1; tentatively, D is TRBD2 (5 bases). The CDR3 length is 17 residues. The germline V gene encodes CDR1 MNHEY and CDR2 SMNVEV (reference sequence). Trimming left V 0 bases short and J 1 base short, with 13 bases between. In nucleotides, the CDR3 is TGTGCCAGCAGTTTATCGAGACTACCGCTTTCCTACAATGAGCAGTTCTTC. Amino acids: CASSLSRLPLSYNEQFF.

The V call is TRBV11-2, the J call TRBJ1-2; the D is unclear. V lost 4 bases to trimming and J lost 10 bases, with 13 bases between them. This CDR3 comprises 12 residues. The germline V gene has CDR1 SGHAT and CDR2 FQNNGV. CDR3 sequence reads: CASSSPRDVYTF. The CDR3 bases are TGTGCCAGCAGCTCCCCCCGGGATGTCTACACCTTC.

This chain links TRBV9 with TRBJ2-3, with 10 bases aligning to TRBD2. Germline CDR1 and CDR2: SGDLS and YYNGEE. J lost 3 bases, V lost 3 bases, and 4 bases had no gene match. This CDR3 contains 15 residues. CDR3 nucleotide sequence: TGTGCCAGCAGCGAGAGCGGGAGGGCTACAGATACGCAGTATTTT. Encoded protein: CASSESGRATDTQYF. The complete variable domain, with remaining parts taken from reference TRBV9 and TRBJ2-3, reads DSGVTQTPKHLITATGQRVTLRCSPRSGDLSVYWYQQSLDQGLQFLIQYYNGEERAKGNILERFSAQQFPDLHSELNLSSLELGDSALYFCASSESGRATDTQYFGPGTRLTVL.

This chain joins TRBV20-1 and TRBJ2-1; TRBD2 matches 7 bases. The CDR3 is made up of 11 amino acids. The ends lost 1 base at V and 10 bases at J; junction bases unmatched: 1. CDR1 DFQATT and CDR2 SNEGSKA come from the germline V gene (reference sequence). As DNA, the CDR3 is TGCAGTGCTAGAGCGGGACTAGAGCAGTTCTTC. Translated, it gives CSARAGLEQFF.

The CDR3 coding sequence is TGCGCCAGCAGCATTGGTCCGGGGGGAAACACCATATATTTT. The encoded protein is CASSIGPGGNTIYF. The chain combines TRBV5-1 with TRBJ1-3, with D unresolved. V was shortened by 4 bases and J by 4 bases, with 12 bases between the two germline ends. The CDR3 has 14 residues. Germline values: CDR1 SGHRS, CDR2 YFSETQ.

The chain couples TRBV6-6 to TRBJ1-2; possibly TRBD1 for D (5 bases). The V gene lost 0 bases and the J gene lost 0 bases, with 11 bases spanning the gap. There are 16 residues in the CDR3. Germline CDR1 reads MNHNY; CDR2 reads SVGAGI (reference sequence). In DNA, the CDR3 is TGTGCCAGCAGTTACTCTAGGGCAGGGTCTAACTATGGCTACACCTTC. Its translation is CASSYSRAGSNYGYTF.

This chain joins TRBV27 and TRBJ2-7; TRBD2 matches 9 bases. Germline V gene data show CDR1 as MNHEY and CDR2 as SMNVEV (reference sequence). Unmatched junction bases numbered 6, after V lost 0 bases and J lost 3 bases. CDR3 length: 16 residues. The CDR3, as DNA: TGTGCCAGCAGTTTATCGATTAGCGGGAGTCTCTACGAGCAGTACTTC. It is translated as CASSLSISGSLYEQYF.

The chain combines TRBV27 with TRBJ1-5, with D perhaps TRBD1 (5 bases). Germline CDR1 and CDR2: MNHEY and SMNVEV (reference sequence). V lost 4 bases and J lost 7, with 14 bases in between. The CDR3 totals 14 residues. The CDR3 loop is CASSSGPPGQPQHF. Written as DNA, the CDR3 is TGTGCCAGCAGTTCCGGGCCCCCAGGGCAGCCCCAGCATTTT.

The chain combines TRBV9 with TRBJ2-1; TRBD1 might be the D (6 bases). This CDR3 is 14 amino acids long. V was trimmed by 4 bases and J by 9 bases, leaving 17 bases between them. The germline V gene encodes CDR1 SGDLS and CDR2 YYNGEE. The CDR3 here is CASSLTIQGAEQFF. DNA of the CDR3: TGTGCCAGCAGCTTAACTATACAGGGCGCTGAGCAGTTCTTC.

The CDR3 loop reads CASSDSGRSYNEQFF. The CDR3 nucleotides are TGTGCCAGCAGTGATTCAGGCAGATCCTACAATGAGCAGTTCTTC. The genes are TRBV25-1 and TRBJ2-1, with D hard to call. Trimming stripped 3 bases from V and 1 base from J, with 10 bases between. The CDR3 is 15 amino acids. Germline lookup yields CDR1 MGHDK and CDR2 SYGVNS.

The chain couples TRBV29-1 to TRBJ2-7; possible D gene TRBD1, 6 bases. The CDR3 runs 12 residues. CDR1 is SQVTM, CDR2 ANQGSEA, per germline. The V and J ends lost 5 bases and 2 bases respectively, with 10 bases between them. CDR3 loop: CSVQGPTYEQYF. The CDR3 DNA reads as TGCAGCGTTCAGGGGCCCACCTACGAGCAGTACTTC.

CDR3 nucleotides: TGTGCCAGCGTGATGGGGACAGGGAATAAGGGTGGCTACACCTTC. Protein sequence: CASVMGTGNKGGYTF. The J gene is TRBJ1-2, the V gene TRBV27, with 9 bases lining up with TRBD1. The CDR3 runs to 15 residues. The germline CDR1 and CDR2 sequences are MNHEY and SMNVEV (reference sequence). The V gene end was trimmed by 8 bases and the J gene end by 7 bases; junction bases not matched to a gene: 14.

The rearrangement joins TRBV28 to TRBJ2-3; 7 positions agree with TRBD2. CDR1 is MDHEN and CDR2 is SYDVKM in the germline V gene. The CDR3 length is 16 residues. J lost 4 bases, V lost 1 base, and 8 bases had no gene match. As DNA, the CDR3 is TGTGCCAGCAGTTTATTAGGCCTAGCGGCCCCAGATACGCAGTATTTT. This translates into CASSLLGLAAPDTQYF.

The V call is TRBV7-9, the J call TRBJ2-5, with D perhaps matching TRBD2 (5 bases). CDR1 is SEHNR and CDR2 is FQNEAQ in the germline V gene (reference sequence). The V end lost 1 base, the J end lost 4 bases, and 13 bases lay between the germline ends. This CDR3 is built from 15 residues. CDR3 residues: CASSLGRVGGETQYF. CDR3 bases: TGTGCCAGCAGCTTAGGAAGGGTAGGAGGAGAGACCCAGTACTTC. The whole variable domain, filled in from reference TRBV7-9 and TRBJ2-5, reads DTGVSQNPRHKITKRGQNVTFRCDPISEHNRLYWYRQTLGQGPEFLTYFQNEAQLEKSRLLSDRFSAERPKGSFSTLEIQRTEQGDSAMYLCASSLGRVGGETQYFGPGTRLLVL.

The V and J genes are TRBV15 and TRBJ2-1, with 9 positions matching TRBD2. V lost 5 bases to trimming and J lost 4 bases; unmatched junction nucleotides: 12. Germline V CDR1 and CDR2: LNHNV, YYDKDF (reference sequence). The CDR3 extends over 17 amino acids. CDR3 coding DNA: TGTGCCACCAGCTACATTAAAATAGCGGGGGATTACAATGAGCAGTTCTTC. Translated, it gives CATSYIKIAGDYNEQFF.

V and J are TRBV9 and TRBJ1-1; D gene uncertain. Trimming took off 0 bases at V and 0 bases at J, with 9 bases between the two ends. Germline assignment: CDR1 SGDLS and CDR2 YYNGEE. The CDR3 has 15 amino acids. The CDR3 loop reads CASSVGQTMNTEAFF. The CDR3 DNA is TGTGCCAGCAGCGTAGGGCAGACAATGAACACTGAAGCTTTCTTT.